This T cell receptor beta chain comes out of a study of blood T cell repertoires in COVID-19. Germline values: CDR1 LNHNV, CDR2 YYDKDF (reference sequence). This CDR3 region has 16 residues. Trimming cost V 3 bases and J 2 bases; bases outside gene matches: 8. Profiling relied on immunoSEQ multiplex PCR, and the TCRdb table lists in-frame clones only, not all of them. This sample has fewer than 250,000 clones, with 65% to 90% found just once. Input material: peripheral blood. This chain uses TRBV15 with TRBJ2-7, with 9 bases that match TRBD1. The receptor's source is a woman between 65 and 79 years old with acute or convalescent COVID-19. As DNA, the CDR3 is TGTGCCACCAGCAGGGCTGGACAGGGGTTTACCTACGAGCAGTACTTC. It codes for CATSRAGQGFTYEQYF.